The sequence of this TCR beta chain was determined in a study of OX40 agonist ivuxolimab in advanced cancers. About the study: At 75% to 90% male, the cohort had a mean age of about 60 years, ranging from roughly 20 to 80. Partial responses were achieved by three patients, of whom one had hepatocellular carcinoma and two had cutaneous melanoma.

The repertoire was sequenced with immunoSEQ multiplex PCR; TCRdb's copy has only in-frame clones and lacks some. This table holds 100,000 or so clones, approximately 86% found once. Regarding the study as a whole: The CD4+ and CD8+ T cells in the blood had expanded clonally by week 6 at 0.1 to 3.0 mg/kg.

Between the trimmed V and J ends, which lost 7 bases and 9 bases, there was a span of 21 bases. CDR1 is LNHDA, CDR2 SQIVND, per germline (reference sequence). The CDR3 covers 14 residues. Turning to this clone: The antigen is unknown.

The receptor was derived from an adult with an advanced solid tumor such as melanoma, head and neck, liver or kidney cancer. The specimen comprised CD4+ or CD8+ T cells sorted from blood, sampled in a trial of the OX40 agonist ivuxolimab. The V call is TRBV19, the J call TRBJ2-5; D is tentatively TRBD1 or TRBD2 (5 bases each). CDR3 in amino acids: CASTLGTAESAQYF. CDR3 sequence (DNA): TGTGCCAGTACCCTCGGGACGGCAGAGAGTGCCCAGTACTTC.